What follows is one TCR beta chain and its context. This CDR3 is built from 20 residues. The junction had 21 bases not matched to a gene; V was cut back by 0 bases and J by 9 bases. Germline CDR1 reads MNHEY; CDR2 reads SMNVEV (reference sequence). Only in-frame clones appear in the TCRdb table, and some are missing; sequencing was by immunoSEQ multiplex PCR. The profile covers 340,000 or so clones, with roughly 87% appearing a single time and 1% taken by the ten largest. This entry comes from a study of blood T cell repertoires in COVID-19. Overall study: COVID-19 samples from acute and convalescent phases originated in the United States, Italy and Spain. PBMCs, B-cell-depleted T cells, or T cells provided the cDNA or gDNA that made up the material.

The sequence was collected from a man in his fifties or sixties with active or convalescent COVID-19. The chain recombines TRBV27 with TRBJ2-1; 9 nucleotides line up with TRBD2. Sequences were obtained from peripheral blood. The CDR3 DNA sequence: TGTGCCAGCAGTTTATCGTCTTCTCCTCTAGCGGGAACTCGACGGGGTGAGCAGTTCTTC. It encodes CASSLSSSPLAGTRRGEQFF.